This passage covers 7 T cell receptor beta chains from one sample sequenced in a study of naive and memory T cell subsets. The beta constant-region primer was an equimolar mix of two oligonucleotides covering TRBC1 and TRBC2. Four rounds of PCR amplified the ligated cDNA using nested alpha and beta constant-region primers plus SP2. MiXCR, applied by TCRdb to the UMI-ligation and nested PCR reads, yields one record per CDR3 protein. The data show about 82,000 distinct CDR3 sequences, approximately 10% seen once. The source material was naive CD8+ T cells from blood. The receptors originated from a human donor in good health.

This clonotype was counted ten times or more. In nucleotides, the CDR3 is TGTGCCATCCGCGGAACGGCGGGAGAAGGGAGTGAGCAGTTCTTC. Protein: CAIRGTAGEGSEQFF. The chain is built from TRBV10-3 and TRBJ2-1; 7 nucleotides align to TRBD2. The germline V gene encodes CDR1 ENHRY and CDR2 SYGVKD. CDR3 length: 15 residues. With 8 bases clipped from V and 9 bases from J, the junction kept 16 bases outside the gene matches.

The chain combines TRBV5-1 with TRBJ1-2, with D maybe TRBD1 (5 bases). V lost 5 bases and J lost 3, with 20 bases in between. The germline V gene has CDR1 SGHRS and CDR2 YFSETQ. The CDR3 is 16 residues long. The CDR3 DNA sequence: TGCGCCAGCAGTCTTAGTATGGCGGGACCTGACTATGGCTACACCTTC. Its translation is CASSLSMAGPDYGYTF.

This clonotype was observed many times. This chain uses TRBV20-1 with TRBJ2-7, with D possibly being TRBD2 (5 bases). The CDR3 is 11 residues long. Germline V gene lookup returns CDR1 DFQATT and CDR2 SNEGSKA (reference sequence). V gave up 6 bases and J gave up 6 bases, with 12 bases separating them. The CDR3 spells CSARASGEQYF. In DNA form, the CDR3 reads TGCAGTGCGAGGGCATCAGGCGAGCAGTACTTC.

In this sample, this clonotype turned up many times. CDR3 sequence (DNA): TGCGCCAGCAGCCAATGGGAAGTAGGGGGCTCAGGGGCCAACGTCCTGACTTTC. Protein product: CASSQWEVGGSGANVLTF. The chain is built from TRBV4-3 and TRBJ2-6; 7 bases are shared with TRBD1. V shed 2 bases and J 4 bases; nucleotides not matched to a gene: 11. The CDR3 totals 18 residues. Germline assignment: CDR1 LGHNA and CDR2 YSLEER.

This chain uses TRBV7-9 with TRBJ2-3; D is undetermined. The germline gives CDR1 SEHNR, CDR2 FQNEAQ (reference sequence). The V end was cut by 1 base, the J end by 5 bases, with 10 bases between. CDR3 size: 14 residues. CDR3 DNA: TGTGCCAGCAGCTTAGAGGTGCGCGGAGATACGCAGTATTTT. It yields the protein CASSLEVRGDTQYF.

This clonotype has just a few counts. The junction does not match germline at one end; this may be a read error. The V and J genes are TRBV19 and TRBJ2-7; no firm D call. There are 13 residues in the CDR3. From germline, CDR1 is LNHDA and CDR2 SQIVND (reference sequence). DNA of the CDR3: TGTGCCAGTAGTATGGTCAGGTCCTCCGAGCAGTACTTC. Its translation: CASSMVRSSEQYF.

This clonotype showed up many times. The chain recombines TRBV12-3 or TRBV12-4 with TRBJ2-1; D might be TRBD1 or TRBD2, each matching 5 bases. The CDR3 sequence is 15 residues long. V was pared by 3 bases and J by 4 bases, with 13 bases between. The CDR3 coding sequence is TGTGCCAGCAGTTTTCTCGGGGCGGAGTACAATGAGCAGTTCTTC. Translating it yields CASSFLGAEYNEQFF.